One sample yielded the 18 T cell receptor beta chains listed below, sequenced in a study of neurological immune-mediated disorders. TCRdb independently ran MiXCR on the 5' RACE reads; one entry per CDR3 protein. This table holds under 90,000 distinct CDR3 sequences, roughly 9% found once. Source material: PBMCs. The receptors derive from a middle-aged man in good health.

This clonotype was recorded many times. The gene calls are TRBV29-1 and TRBJ2-5, with no clear D. CDR1 is SQVTM, CDR2 ANQGSEA, per germline. V was cut by 5 bases and J by 2 bases, with 6 bases left in between. The CDR3 spans 11 residues. The CDR3 DNA follows: TGCAGCGTTCCATTACAAGAGACCCAGTACTTC. Protein sequence: CSVPLQETQYF.

Ten or more counts support this clonotype. The chain combines TRBV20-1 with TRBJ1-1; a weak D match, TRBD1 (5 bases). This CDR3 spans 14 amino acids. Trimming removed 3 bases from V and 0 bases from J, with 11 bases in between. CDR1 is DFQATT, CDR2 SNEGSKA, per germline (reference sequence). CDR3 in amino acids: CSASSGLLNTEAFF. The CDR3 DNA reads as TGCAGTGCTAGTTCGGGGCTTTTGAACACTGAAGCTTTCTTT.

The chain recombines TRBV29-1 with TRBJ2-1; the match to TRBD1 covers 8 bases. Germline V gene sequence: CDR1 SQVTM, CDR2 ANQGSEA. The CDR3 is made up of 16 amino acids. After removal of 8 bases from V and 2 bases from J, the junction contained 14 bases not matched to a gene. CDR3 amino acids: CSPNPFWDRTYNEQFF. CDR3 in DNA: TGCAGCCCTAATCCTTTCTGGGACAGGACCTACAATGAGCAGTTCTTC.

This clonotype showed up many times. The CDR3: CAISHGTGREFTDTQYF. The CDR3 nucleotides read TGTGCCATCAGTCACGGGACAGGGAGGGAATTTACAGATACGCAGTATTTT. V gene TRBV10-3 combines with J gene TRBJ2-3, with 9 bases aligning to TRBD1. Germline V CDR1 and CDR2: ENHRY, SYGVKD. The ends lost 5 bases at V and 3 bases at J; junction bases unmatched: 12. The CDR3 sequence is 17 residues long.

This clonotype was seen a few times. This chain connects TRBV28 to TRBJ2-6, with 9 bases matching TRBD1. Looked up from germline, CDR1 is MDHEN and CDR2 is SYDVKM. With 5 bases clipped from V and 2 bases from J, the junction kept 7 bases outside the gene matches. CDR3 length: 17 residues. The CDR3: CASSQPGQGAGANVLTF. The CDR3 bases are TGTGCCAGCAGTCAACCGGGACAGGGCGCTGGGGCCAACGTCCTGACTTTC.

This clonotype was seen many times. This chain connects TRBV15 to TRBJ2-1, with 10 bases that match TRBD1. The CDR3 sequence is 13 residues long. Germline CDR1 LNHNV, CDR2 YYDKDF (reference sequence). J lost 10 bases, V lost 3 bases, and 3 bases had no gene match. This CDR3 is CATSRGQGWEQFF. The CDR3 bases are TGTGCCACCAGCAGGGGACAGGGGTGGGAGCAGTTCTTC.

Many counts were recorded for this clonotype. The rearrangement links TRBV20-1 to TRBJ2-7; 8 bases line up with TRBD2. Germline values: CDR1 DFQATT, CDR2 SNEGSKA (reference sequence). This CDR3 contains 13 residues. The V segment lost 3 bases and the J segment 0 bases; nucleotides outside the gene matches: 1. In DNA form, the CDR3 reads TGCAGTGCTAGGGCGGGAGGCTCCTACGAGCAGTACTTC. This gives the protein CSARAGGSYEQYF.

This clonotype was counted ten times or more. The J gene is TRBJ2-1, the V gene TRBV28; tentatively, D is TRBD1 (6 bases). The CDR3 is 15 residues long. The germline V gene encodes CDR1 MDHEN and CDR2 SYDVKM. V was cut by 2 bases and J by 4 bases, with 12 bases left in between. CDR3 residues: CASSLGGGGYNEQFF. CDR3 sequence (DNA): TGTGCCAGCAGTTTAGGTGGGGGCGGTTACAATGAGCAGTTCTTC.

This clonotype was recorded at least ten times. The chain links TRBV5-4 to TRBJ2-1, with 7 bases lining up with TRBD1. The CDR3 is made up of 13 amino acids. The junction had 7 bases not matched to a gene; V was cut back by 7 bases and J by 6 bases. Germline CDR1 and CDR2: SGHNT and YYREEE (reference sequence). The CDR3 spells CASQTGSGNEQFF. The CDR3 DNA reads TGTGCCAGCCAGACAGGGTCTGGCAATGAGCAGTTCTTC. Supplemented by reference TRBV5-4 and TRBJ2-1, the full variable domain reads ETGVTQSPTHLIKTRGQQVTLRCSSQSGHNTVSWYQQALGQGPQFIFQYYREEENGRGNFPPRFSGLQFPNYSSELNVNALELDDSALYLCASQTGSGNEQFFGPGTRLTVL.

This clonotype was observed many times. The chain employs TRBV10-3 and TRBJ2-2, with 10 bases matching TRBD2. CDR3 length: 17 amino acids. Per the germline V gene, CDR1 is ENHRY and CDR2 is SYGVKD. After removal of 0 bases from V and 5 bases from J, the junction contained 6 bases not matched to a gene. The CDR3, as DNA: TGTGCCATCAGTGAGTCAGCGGGAGGGCCAGGAACCGGGGAGCTGTTTTTT. Protein sequence: CAISESAGGPGTGELFF.

This clonotype was counted many times. This chain links TRBV5-1 with TRBJ2-3; TRBD2 matches at 7 bases. The V segment lost 2 bases and the J segment 2 bases; nucleotides outside the gene matches: 5. There are 15 residues in the CDR3. Germline V CDR1 and CDR2: SGHRS, YFSETQ. CDR3 nucleotides: TGCGCCAGCAGCTTACAGGCGGGAGTCACAGATACGCAGTATTTT. Its translation is CASSLQAGVTDTQYF.

This clonotype was picked up many times. This chain links TRBV18 with TRBJ2-2; TRBD1 matches 10 bases. Per the germline V gene, CDR1 is KGHSH and CDR2 is LQKENI. V shed 4 bases, J shed 3 bases, and the junction held 5 bases outside the gene matches. The length of the CDR3 is 16 residues. CDR3 in DNA: TGTGCCAGCTCACTGACTGGGACAGGGGACACCGGGGAGCTGTTTTTT. Protein product: CASSLTGTGDTGELFF.

This clonotype was seen repeatedly, ten times or more. The chain uses TRBV5-1 and TRBJ1-6; tentative D call: TRBD1 (5 bases). Germline CDR1 SGHRS, CDR2 YFSETQ. V lost 4 bases and J lost 9, with 20 bases in between. The CDR3 runs 16 residues. This chain's CDR3 is CASSLTTSRGTSPLHF. CDR3 nucleotide sequence: TGCGCCAGCAGCCTCACGACCTCGAGGGGCACTTCACCCCTCCACTTT.

The chain carries TRBV5-4 and TRBJ2-5; 9 positions agree with TRBD2. Germline CDR1 and CDR2: SGHNT and YYREEE (reference sequence). V was clipped by 4 bases and J by 5 bases; unmatched bases: 6. The CDR3 has 14 residues. The CDR3 DNA is TGTGCCAGCAGCACCGGGACTAGCATGGAGACCCAGTACTTC. The encoded protein is CASSTGTSMETQYF.

The sample holds many counts of this clonotype. J is TRBJ2-5 and V is TRBV5-1; D is perhaps TRBD1 or TRBD2 (5 bases each). CDR3 length: 15 amino acids. The V end was cut by 4 bases, the J end by 3 bases, with 16 bases between. The germline V gene has CDR1 SGHRS and CDR2 YFSETQ. Written as DNA, the CDR3 is TGCGCCAGCAGCCGCCTCGGGACCCCGGAAGAGACCCAGTACTTC. This gives the protein CASSRLGTPEETQYF.

This clonotype was counted ten times or more. The chain carries TRBV5-1 and TRBJ2-2; D is unresolved. Trimming removed 2 bases from V and 5 bases from J, with 13 bases in between. This CDR3 comprises 15 residues. Germline CDR1 SGHRS, CDR2 YFSETQ. CDR3 amino acids: CASSLNAGRTGELFF. Here the CDR3 DNA reads TGCGCCAGCAGCTTAAATGCAGGTCGGACCGGGGAGCTGTTTTTT.

This sequence joins TRBV5-1 and TRBJ2-3; possible D gene TRBD1, 6 bases. There are 15 residues in the CDR3. V was shortened by 1 base and J by 0 bases, with 9 bases between the two germline ends. Looked up from germline, CDR1 is SGHRS and CDR2 is YFSETQ. CDR3 sequence: CASSLTGISTDTQYF. The CDR3 nucleotides read TGCGCCAGCAGCTTGACAGGGATTAGCACAGATACGCAGTATTTT.

Ten or more counts support this clonotype. The CDR3: CASIQGVNQPQHF. CDR3 sequence (DNA): TGTGCCAGCATTCAGGGGGTCAATCAGCCCCAGCATTTT. The chain couples TRBV2 to TRBJ1-5, with TRBD1 matching 7 bases. The CDR3 is 13 residues long. V lost 7 bases to trimming and J lost 3 bases; unmatched junction nucleotides: 3. CDR1 and CDR2 (germline): SNHLY, FYNNEI.